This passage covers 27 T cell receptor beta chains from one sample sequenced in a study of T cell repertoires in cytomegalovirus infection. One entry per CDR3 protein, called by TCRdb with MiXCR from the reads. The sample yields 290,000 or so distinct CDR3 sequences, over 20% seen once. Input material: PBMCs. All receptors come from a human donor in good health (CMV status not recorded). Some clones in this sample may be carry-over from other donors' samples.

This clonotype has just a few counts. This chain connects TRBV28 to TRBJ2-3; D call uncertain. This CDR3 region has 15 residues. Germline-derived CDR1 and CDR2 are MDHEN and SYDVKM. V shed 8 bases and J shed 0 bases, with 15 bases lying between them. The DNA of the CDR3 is TGTGCCAGCGGACCTCACGACGGTAGCACAGATACGCAGTATTTT. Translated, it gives CASGPHDGSTDTQYF. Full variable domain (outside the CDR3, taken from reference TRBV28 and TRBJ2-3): DVKVTQSSRYLVKRTGEKVFLECVQDMDHENMFWYRQDPGLGLRLIYFSYDVKMKEKGDIPEGYSVSREKKERFSLILESASTNQTSMYLCASGPHDGSTDTQYFGPGTRLTVL.

CDR3 nucleotide sequence: TGCAGTGCTAGAGATCACAGGAGGGCAGATGGCTACACCTTC. Translation gives CSARDHRRADGYTF. V and J are TRBV20-1 and TRBJ1-2, with D tentatively TRBD1 (5 bases). The V end was cut by 0 bases, the J end by 6 bases, with 14 bases between. Germline V CDR1 and CDR2: DFQATT, SNEGSKA (reference sequence). The CDR3 is made up of 14 amino acids.

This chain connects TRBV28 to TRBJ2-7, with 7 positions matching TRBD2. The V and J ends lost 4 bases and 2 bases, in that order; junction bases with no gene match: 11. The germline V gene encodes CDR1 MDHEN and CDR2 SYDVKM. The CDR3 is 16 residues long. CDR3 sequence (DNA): TGTGCCAGCAGTTCGATAAATAGCGGGCCCACCTACGAGCAGTACTTC. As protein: CASSSINSGPTYEQYF.

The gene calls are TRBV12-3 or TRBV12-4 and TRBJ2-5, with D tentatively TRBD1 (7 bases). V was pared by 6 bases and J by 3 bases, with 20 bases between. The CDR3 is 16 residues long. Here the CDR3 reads CASSPLQGGRKETQYF. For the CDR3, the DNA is TGTGCCAGCAGCCCCCTGCAGGGGGGTAGGAAAGAGACCCAGTACTTC.

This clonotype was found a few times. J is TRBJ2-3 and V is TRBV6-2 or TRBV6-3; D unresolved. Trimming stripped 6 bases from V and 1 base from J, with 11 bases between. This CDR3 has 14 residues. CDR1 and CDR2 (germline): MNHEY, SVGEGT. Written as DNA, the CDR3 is TGTGCCAGCAGCCGTCCGTCGCGCACAGATACGCAGTATTTT. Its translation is CASSRPSRTDTQYF.

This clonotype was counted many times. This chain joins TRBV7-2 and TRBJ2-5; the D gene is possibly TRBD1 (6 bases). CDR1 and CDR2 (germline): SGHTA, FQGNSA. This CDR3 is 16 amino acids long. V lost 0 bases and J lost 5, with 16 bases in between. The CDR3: CASSLALNVRGETQYF. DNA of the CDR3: TGTGCCAGCAGCTTAGCGCTTAACGTTAGGGGGGAGACCCAGTACTTC.

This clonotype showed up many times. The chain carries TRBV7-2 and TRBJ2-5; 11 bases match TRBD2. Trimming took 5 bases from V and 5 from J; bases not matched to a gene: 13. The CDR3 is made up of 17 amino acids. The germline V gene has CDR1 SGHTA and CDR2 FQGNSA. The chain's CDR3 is CASSRIGSGRALETQYF. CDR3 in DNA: TGTGCCAGCAGCAGAATCGGTAGCGGGAGGGCCCTGGAGACCCAGTACTTC.

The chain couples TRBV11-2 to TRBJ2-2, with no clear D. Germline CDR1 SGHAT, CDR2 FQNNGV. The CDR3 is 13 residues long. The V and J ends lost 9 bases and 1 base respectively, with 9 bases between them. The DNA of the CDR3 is TGTGCCAGGTATCGACAGAACACCGGGGAGCTGTTTTTT. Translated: CARYRQNTGELFF.

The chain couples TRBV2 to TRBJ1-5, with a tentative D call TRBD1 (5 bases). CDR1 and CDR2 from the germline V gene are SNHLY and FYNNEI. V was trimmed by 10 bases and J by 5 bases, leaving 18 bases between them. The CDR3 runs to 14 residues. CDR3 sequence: CATGGTSPDQPQHF. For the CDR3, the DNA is TGTGCCACCGGGGGGACTTCTCCGGATCAGCCCCAGCATTTT.

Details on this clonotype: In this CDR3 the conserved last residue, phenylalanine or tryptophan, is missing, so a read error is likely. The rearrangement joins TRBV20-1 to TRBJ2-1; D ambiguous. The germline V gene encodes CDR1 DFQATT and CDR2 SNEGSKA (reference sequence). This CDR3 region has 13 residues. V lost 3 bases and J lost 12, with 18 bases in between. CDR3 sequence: CSASEPTTVRQFL. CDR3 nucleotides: TGCAGTGCTAGTGAACCTACGACCGTGCGGCAGTTCTTA.

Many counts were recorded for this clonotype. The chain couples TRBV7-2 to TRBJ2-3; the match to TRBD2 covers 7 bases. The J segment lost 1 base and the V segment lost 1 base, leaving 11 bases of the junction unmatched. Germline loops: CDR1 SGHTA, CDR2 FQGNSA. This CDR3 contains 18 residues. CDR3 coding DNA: TGTGCCAGCAGCTTAGGCCCTTGGGAGCGGGACCGCACAGATACGCAGTATTTT. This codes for CASSLGPWERDRTDTQYF.

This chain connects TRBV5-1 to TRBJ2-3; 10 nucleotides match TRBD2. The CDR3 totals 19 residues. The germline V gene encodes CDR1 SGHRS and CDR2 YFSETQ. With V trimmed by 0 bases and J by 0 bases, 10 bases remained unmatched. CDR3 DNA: TGCGCCAGCAGCTTGGCCATTATACTAGCGGGAACTAGCACAGATACGCAGTATTTT. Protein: CASSLAIILAGTSTDTQYF.

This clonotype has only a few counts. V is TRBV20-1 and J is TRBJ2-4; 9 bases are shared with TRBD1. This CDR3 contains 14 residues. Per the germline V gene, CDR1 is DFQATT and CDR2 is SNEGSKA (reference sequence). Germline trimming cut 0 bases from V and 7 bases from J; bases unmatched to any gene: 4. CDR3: CSAREQGALNIQYF. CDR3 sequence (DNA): TGCAGTGCTAGAGAACAGGGGGCACTGAACATTCAGTACTTC.

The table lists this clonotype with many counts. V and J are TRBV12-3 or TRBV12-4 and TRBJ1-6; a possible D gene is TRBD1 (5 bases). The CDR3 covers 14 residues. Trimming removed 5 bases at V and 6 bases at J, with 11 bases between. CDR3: CASSIGTINSPLHF. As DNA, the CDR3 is TGTGCCAGCAGTATCGGGACGATTAATTCACCCCTCCACTTT.

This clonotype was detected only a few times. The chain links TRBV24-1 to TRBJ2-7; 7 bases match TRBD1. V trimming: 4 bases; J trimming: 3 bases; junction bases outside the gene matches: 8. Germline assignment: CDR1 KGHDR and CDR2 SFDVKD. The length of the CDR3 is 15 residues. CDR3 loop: CATSDPGQGVYEQYF. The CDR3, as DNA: TGTGCCACCAGTGACCCCGGTCAGGGGGTCTACGAGCAGTACTTC.

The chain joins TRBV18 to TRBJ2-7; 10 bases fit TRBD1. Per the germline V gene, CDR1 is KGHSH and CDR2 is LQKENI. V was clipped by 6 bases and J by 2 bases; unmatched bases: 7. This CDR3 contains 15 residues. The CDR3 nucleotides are TGTGCCAGCTCCCCCCAGGGACAGGGGACCTACGAGCAGTACTTC. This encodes CASSPQGQGTYEQYF.

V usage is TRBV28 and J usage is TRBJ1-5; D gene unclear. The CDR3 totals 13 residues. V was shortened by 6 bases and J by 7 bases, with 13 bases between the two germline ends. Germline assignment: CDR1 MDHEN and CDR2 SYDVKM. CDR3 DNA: TGTGCCAGCAGCCCTGAGAGGGTCCAGCCCCAGCATTTT. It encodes CASSPERVQPQHF.

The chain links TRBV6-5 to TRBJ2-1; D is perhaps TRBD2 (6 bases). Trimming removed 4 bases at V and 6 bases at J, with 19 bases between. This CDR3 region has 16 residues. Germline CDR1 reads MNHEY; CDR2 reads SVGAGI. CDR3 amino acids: CASSFIPGLDRNEQFF. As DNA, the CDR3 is TGTGCCAGCAGTTTTATCCCGGGACTCGATCGCAATGAGCAGTTCTTC.

The DNA for the CDR3 is TGTGCCAGTAGTACTGCCGGGGGAAACACCGGGGAGCTGTTTTTT. Its protein product is CASSTAGGNTGELFF. The J gene is TRBJ2-2, the V gene TRBV19, with D maybe TRBD2 (6 bases). Trimming stripped 4 bases from V and 2 bases from J, with 11 bases between. The CDR3 contains 15 residues. Germline loops: CDR1 LNHDA, CDR2 SQIVND (reference sequence).

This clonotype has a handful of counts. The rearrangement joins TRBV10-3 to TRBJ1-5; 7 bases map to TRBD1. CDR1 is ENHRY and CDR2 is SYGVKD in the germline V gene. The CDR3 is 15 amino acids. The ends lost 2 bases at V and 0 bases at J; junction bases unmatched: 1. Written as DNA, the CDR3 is TGTGCCATCAGTGAGGGACAGGTTAGCAATCAGCCCCAGCATTTT. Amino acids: CAISEGQVSNQPQHF.

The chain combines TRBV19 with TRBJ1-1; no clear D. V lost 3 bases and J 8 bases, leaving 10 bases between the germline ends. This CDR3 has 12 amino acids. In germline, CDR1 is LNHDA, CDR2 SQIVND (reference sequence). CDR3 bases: TGTGCCAGTAGTATCCGACAAGCCGAAGCTTTCTTT. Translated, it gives CASSIRQAEAFF. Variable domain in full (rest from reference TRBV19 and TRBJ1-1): DGGITQSPKYLFRKEGQNVTLSCEQNLNHDAMYWYRQDPGQGLRLIYYSQIVNDFQKGDIAEGYSVSREKKESFPLTVTSAQKNPTAFYLCASSIRQAEAFFGQGTRLTVV.

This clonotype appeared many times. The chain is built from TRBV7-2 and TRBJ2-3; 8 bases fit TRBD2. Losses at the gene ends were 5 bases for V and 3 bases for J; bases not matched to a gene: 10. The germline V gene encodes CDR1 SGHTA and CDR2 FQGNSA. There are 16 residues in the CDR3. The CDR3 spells CASSDGGLAGTDTQYF. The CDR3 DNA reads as TGTGCCAGCAGCGACGGGGGGCTAGCGGGTACAGATACGCAGTATTTT.

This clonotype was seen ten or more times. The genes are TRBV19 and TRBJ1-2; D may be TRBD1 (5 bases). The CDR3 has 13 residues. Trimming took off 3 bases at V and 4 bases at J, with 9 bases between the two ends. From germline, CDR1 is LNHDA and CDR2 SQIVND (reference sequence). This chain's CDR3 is CASSIGTRYGYTF. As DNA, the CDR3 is TGTGCCAGTAGTATCGGGACCCGCTATGGCTACACCTTC.

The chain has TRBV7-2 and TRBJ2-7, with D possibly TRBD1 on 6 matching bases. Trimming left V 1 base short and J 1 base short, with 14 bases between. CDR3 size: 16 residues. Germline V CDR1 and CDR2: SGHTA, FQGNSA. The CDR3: CASSLVMQGISYEQYF. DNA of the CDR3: TGTGCCAGCAGCTTAGTTATGCAGGGGATTTCCTACGAGCAGTACTTC.

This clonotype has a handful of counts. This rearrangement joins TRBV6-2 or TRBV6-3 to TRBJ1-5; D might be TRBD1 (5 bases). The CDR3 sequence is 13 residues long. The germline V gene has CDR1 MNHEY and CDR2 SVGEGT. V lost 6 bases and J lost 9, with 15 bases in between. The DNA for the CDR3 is TGTGCCAGCAGGAGAGGGACGGCTCGGCCCCAGCATTTT. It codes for CASRRGTARPQHF.

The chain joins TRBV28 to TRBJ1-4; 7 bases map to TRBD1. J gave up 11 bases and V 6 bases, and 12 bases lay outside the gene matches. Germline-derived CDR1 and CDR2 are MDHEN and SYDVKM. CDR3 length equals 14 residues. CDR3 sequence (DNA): TGTGCCAGCAGAACGGGACAGCGCGGGAGGAAACTGTTTTTT. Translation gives CASRTGQRGRKLFF.

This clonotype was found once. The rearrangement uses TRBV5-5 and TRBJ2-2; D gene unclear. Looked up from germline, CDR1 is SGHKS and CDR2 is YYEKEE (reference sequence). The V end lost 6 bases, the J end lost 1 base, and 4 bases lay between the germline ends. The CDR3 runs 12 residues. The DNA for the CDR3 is TGTGCCAGCATGCAGAACACCGGGGAGCTGTTTTTT. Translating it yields CASMQNTGELFF.